A selection of T cell receptor beta chains follows, all from one sample in a study of CD8+CD57+ T cells in acquired aplastic anemia. TCRdb re-analysed the reads in MiXCR, keeping a single row per CDR3 protein. The repertoire holds 100,000 to 150,000 distinct CDR3 sequences, about 48% seen once, with 2% to 3% in the top ten. Sequencing used sorted CD4+, CD8+, or CD8+CD57+ T cells (not recorded which) from PBMCs. The receptors here all came from a human donor in good health, serving as a control. Each CDR3 is given with its conserved first and last residue. The order of the fields is clone size, D gene, J gene, V gene, CDR3 protein, CDR3 DNA. The D gene is left open where the match is weak. Some rows mark clone size as missing; the rest say once, few, many or name a class of expanded clone.

>.|.|TRBJ1-1|TRBV2
CASSFDTEAFF
TGTGCCAGCTCCTTCGACACTGAAGCATTCTTT
>few|TRBD1|TRBJ1-4|TRBV4-2
CASSQDWRGQGGEKLFF
TGTGCCAGCAGCCAAGACTGGCGGGGGCAGGGGGGTGAAAAACTGTTTTTT
>.|TRBD2|TRBJ2-7|TRBV20-1
CSARDRGVEQHF
TGCAGTGCTAGAGATCGGGGGGTCGAGCAGCACTTC
>once|TRBD1|TRBJ1-2|TRBV10-2
CASSGGQGNYGYTF
TGCGCCAGCAGCGGCGGACAGGGAAACTATGGCTACACCTTC
>.|TRBD1|TRBJ1-5|TRBV24-1
CATSVVDRGDQPQHF
TGTGCCACCAGTGTCGTCGACAGGGGGGATCAGCCCCAGCATTTT
>many|TRBD1|TRBJ2-2|TRBV7-2
CASRLGQANTGELFF
TGTGCCAGCAGACTTGGACAGGCGAACACCGGGGAGCTGTTTTTT
>.|.|TRBJ2-5|TRBV7-6
CASSLTSGQETQYF
TGTGCCAGCAGCTTAACGTCCGGACAAGAGACCCAGTACTTC
>many|TRBD2|TRBJ2-3|TRBV7-9
CASSPGLAGPTDTQYF
TGTGCCAGCAGCCCAGGACTAGCGGGACCCACAGATACGCAGTATTTT
>.|TRBD2|TRBJ2-3|TRBV6-9
CASSYLAGGTEARTDTQYF
TGTGCCAGCAGTTATTTAGCGGGGGGCACCGAAGCCCGCACAGATACGCAGTATTTT
>many|TRBD1|TRBJ2-7|TRBV28
CASNRGDLSYEQYF
TGTGCCAGCAACAGGGGTGACCTCTCCTACGAGCAGTACTTC
>.|.|TRBJ2-2|TRBV5-6
CASSSGRRRTGELFF
TGTGCCAGCAGCTCGGGACGTAGAAGGACCGGGGAGCTGTTTTTT
>once|TRBD2|TRBJ2-3|TRBV7-3
CAGSLMSTSGGASDTQYF
TGTGCCGGCAGCTTAATGTCGACTAGCGGGGGGGCCAGTGATACGCAGTATTTT
>many|.|TRBJ2-5|TRBV20-1
CSARDPGVKETQYF
TGCAGTGCTAGGGACCCGGGAGTAAAAGAGACCCAGTACTTC
>.|TRBD2|TRBJ2-3|TRBV10-2
CASSFRLAGTTDTQYF
TGCGCCAGCAGCTTTAGACTAGCGGGGACTACAGATACGCAGTATTTT
>once|.|TRBJ2-7|TRBV16
CASSPDARDYEQYF
TGCGCCAGCAGCCCGGATGCCAGGGACTACGAGCAGTACTTC
>.|.|TRBJ1-6|TRBV11-1
CASSPILPTGSSPLHF
TGTGCCAGCAGCCCTATTCTTCCGACGGGGTCCTCACCCCTCCACTTT
>few|.|TRBJ2-1|TRBV24-1
CATSKGRGDNEQFF
TGTGCCACCAGTAAGGGCAGAGGGGACAATGAGCAGTTCTTC
>.|.|TRBJ2-1|TRBV7-8
CASSPSDNNEQFF
TGTGCCAGCAGTCCCTCGGACAACAATGAGCAGTTCTTC
>few|.|TRBJ2-7|TRBV20-1
CSAREVGVAYEQYF
TGCAGTGCTAGAGAGGTTGGCGTTGCCTACGAGCAGTACTTC
>many|TRBD1|TRBJ1-1|TRBV4-3
CASSQEVGRGAFF
TGCGCCAGCAGCCAAGAGGTAGGCAGGGGGGCTTTCTTT
>.|.|TRBJ2-2|TRBV24-1
CATSDRPVGELFF
TGTGCCACCAGTGACCGACCGGTCGGGGAGCTGTTTTTT